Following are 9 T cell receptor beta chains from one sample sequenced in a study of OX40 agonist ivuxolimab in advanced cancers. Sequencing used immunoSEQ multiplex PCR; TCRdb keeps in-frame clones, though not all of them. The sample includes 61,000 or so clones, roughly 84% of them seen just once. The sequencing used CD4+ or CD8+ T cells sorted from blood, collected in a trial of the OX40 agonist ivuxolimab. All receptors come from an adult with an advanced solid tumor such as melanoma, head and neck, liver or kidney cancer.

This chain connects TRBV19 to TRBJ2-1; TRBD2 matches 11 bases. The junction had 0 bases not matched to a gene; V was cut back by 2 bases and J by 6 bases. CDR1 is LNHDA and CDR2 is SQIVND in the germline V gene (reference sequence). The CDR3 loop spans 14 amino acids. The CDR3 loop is CASSITSGGNEQFF. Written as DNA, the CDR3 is TGTGCCAGTAGTATAACTAGCGGGGGCAATGAGCAGTTCTTC.

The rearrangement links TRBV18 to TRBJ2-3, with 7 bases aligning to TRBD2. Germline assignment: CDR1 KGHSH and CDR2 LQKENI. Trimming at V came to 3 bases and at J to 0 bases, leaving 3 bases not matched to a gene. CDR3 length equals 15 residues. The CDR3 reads CASSPAGDSTDTQYF. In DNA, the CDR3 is TGTGCCAGCTCACCGGCGGGGGATAGCACAGATACGCAGTATTTT.

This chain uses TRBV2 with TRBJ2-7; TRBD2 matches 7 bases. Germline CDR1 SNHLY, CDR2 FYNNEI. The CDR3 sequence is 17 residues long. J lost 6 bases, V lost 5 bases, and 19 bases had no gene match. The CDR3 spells CASSPLSGGARRFEQYF. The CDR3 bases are TGTGCCAGCAGTCCCCTATCGGGGGGAGCGAGACGGTTCGAGCAGTACTTC.

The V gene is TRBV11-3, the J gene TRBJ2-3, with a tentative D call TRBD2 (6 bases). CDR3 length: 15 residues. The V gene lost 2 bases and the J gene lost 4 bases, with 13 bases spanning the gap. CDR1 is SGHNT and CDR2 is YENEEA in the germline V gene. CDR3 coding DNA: TGTGCCAGCAGCTTATTGGGCGGGGCGGCAGATACGCAGTATTTT. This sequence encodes CASSLLGGAADTQYF.

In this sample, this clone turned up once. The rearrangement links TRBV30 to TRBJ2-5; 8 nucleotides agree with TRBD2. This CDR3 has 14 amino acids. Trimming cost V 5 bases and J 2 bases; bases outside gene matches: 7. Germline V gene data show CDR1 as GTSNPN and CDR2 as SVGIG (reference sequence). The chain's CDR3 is CAWGPGRVQETQYF. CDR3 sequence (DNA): TGTGCCTGGGGCCCCGGGAGGGTTCAAGAGACCCAGTACTTC.

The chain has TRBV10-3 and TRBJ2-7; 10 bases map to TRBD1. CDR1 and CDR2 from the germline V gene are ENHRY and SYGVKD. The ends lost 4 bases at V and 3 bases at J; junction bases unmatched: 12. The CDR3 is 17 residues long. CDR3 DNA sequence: TGTGCCATCAGTGGTCAGGCCGGGACAGGGGAAAACTACGAGCAGTACTTC. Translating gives CAISGQAGTGENYEQYF.

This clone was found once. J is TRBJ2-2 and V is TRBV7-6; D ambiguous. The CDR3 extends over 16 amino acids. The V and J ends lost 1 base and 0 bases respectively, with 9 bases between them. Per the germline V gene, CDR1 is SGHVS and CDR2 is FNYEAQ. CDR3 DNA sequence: TGTGCCAGCAGCTTAGGTCCAGTTACGAACACCGGGGAGCTGTTTTTT. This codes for CASSLGPVTNTGELFF.

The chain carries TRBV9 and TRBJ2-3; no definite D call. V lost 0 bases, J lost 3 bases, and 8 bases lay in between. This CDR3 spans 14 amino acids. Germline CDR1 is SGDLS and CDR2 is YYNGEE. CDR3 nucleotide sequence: TGTGCCAGCAGCGTAGAGGGTGGAACAGATACGCAGTATTTT. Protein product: CASSVEGGTDTQYF.

In nucleotides, the CDR3 is TGTGCCAGCCGCAGGGTCCGGGCCAACGTCCTGACTTTC. This sequence encodes CASRRVRANVLTF. The chain has TRBV6-5 and TRBJ2-6, with D possibly matching TRBD1 (5 bases). The length of the CDR3 is 13 residues. The germline V gene has CDR1 MNHEY and CDR2 SVGAGI. The V end lost 8 bases, the J end lost 5 bases, and 10 bases lay between the germline ends.